Included here is one T cell receptor beta chain sequence, with context. Germline assignment: CDR1 SGHRS and CDR2 YFSETQ. This CDR3 is built from 15 residues. J gave up 5 bases and V 0 bases, and 5 bases lay outside the gene matches. This entry belongs to a study of blood T cell repertoires in COVID-19. Turning to the study itself: The analysed material was cDNA or gDNA that came from T cells, B-cell-depleted T cells, or PBMCs.

Methods used by the authors: Quantification of nucleated cells was approximated via reference gene primer amplification. Clones were read by immunoSEQ multiplex PCR, and TCRdb kept only the in-frame ones, dropping some. V, J and clone size reflect that table, while D and trimming were determined from the DNA. The table includes some 150,000 clones, about 88% detected once. The material sequenced was peripheral blood. The clonotype originates from a woman over 75 in a cohort sampled during active or convalescent COVID-19. The chain employs TRBV5-1 and TRBJ1-5; 7 nucleotides agree with TRBD1. The CDR3 nucleotides read TGCGCCAGCAGCTTGGGGGACAGCCGAGATCAGCCCCAGCATTTT. As protein: CASSLGDSRDQPQHF.